The 11 T cell receptor beta chains below all came from one sample that was sequenced in a study of radiotherapy plus CTLA-4 blockade in lung cancer. Profiling relied on immunoSEQ multiplex PCR, and the TCRdb table lists in-frame clones only, not all of them. The repertoire has 45,000 or so clones, less than 85% of them found once; the top ten carry around 10%. This specimen was peripheral blood, taken from a patient treated with radiotherapy plus ipilimumab. The source is a human donor with non-small cell lung cancer who had stable disease on radiotherapy plus ipilimumab.

The chain carries TRBV5-1 and TRBJ2-2; D is unresolved. Germline CDR1 is SGHRS and CDR2 is YFSETQ. Trimming stripped 6 bases from V and 4 bases from J, with 10 bases between. The CDR3 totals 13 residues. CDR3 sequence reads: CASTFGRTGELFF. The CDR3 nucleotides read TGCGCCAGCACTTTCGGTCGCACCGGGGAGCTGTTTTTT.

This rearrangement joins TRBV20-1 to TRBJ1-1; the D is unclear. The germline V and J ends were trimmed by 1 base and 4 bases, with 4 bases remaining between them. The germline gives CDR1 DFQATT, CDR2 SNEGSKA (reference sequence). The CDR3 length is 11 residues. CDR3 DNA sequence: TGCAGTGCTAGAGCCCCCACTGAAGCTTTCTTT. Residues: CSARAPTEAFF.

The chain couples TRBV2 to TRBJ2-1; D remains ambiguous. V was clipped by 6 bases and J by 0 bases, with 12 bases between them. The CDR3 sequence is 15 residues long. CDR1 and CDR2 from the germline V gene are SNHLY and FYNNEI. The CDR3 nucleotides are TGTGCCAGCAGGCCTGACTTGAGCTCCTACAATGAGCAGTTCTTC. Amino acid sequence: CASRPDLSSYNEQFF.

The chain combines TRBV19 with TRBJ1-1; tentatively, D is TRBD1 (5 bases). The CDR3 has 14 amino acids. Germline V lookup: CDR1 LNHDA, CDR2 SQIVND (reference sequence). Trimming cost V 4 bases and J 4 bases, with 13 bases left between them. CDR3 bases: TGTGCCAGTAGTACCGGACCAGGGATCACTGAAGCTTTCTTT. It is translated as CASSTGPGITEAFF.

The V call is TRBV5-1, the J call TRBJ1-1; tentative D call: TRBD1 (6 bases). Deletions cut 4 bases from V and 4 bases from J, with 14 bases between. This CDR3 comprises 14 residues. Germline lookup yields CDR1 SGHRS and CDR2 YFSETQ. The CDR3 here is CASSETGSGTEAFF. CDR3 bases: TGCGCCAGCAGCGAGACAGGTTCAGGCACTGAAGCTTTCTTT.

With regard to this clone: It differs at one base from a far larger clone, so likely a read error. The sample carries other DNA sequences with the same CDR3. The chain has TRBV27 and TRBJ2-3, with D unclear. Germline V gene data show CDR1 as MNHEY and CDR2 as SMNVEV (reference sequence). The CDR3 is made up of 14 amino acids. Trimming stripped 4 bases from V and 2 bases from J, with 10 bases between. The CDR3 spells CASSSHPVTDTQYF. The CDR3 DNA reads TGTGCCAGCAGTTCACACCCTGTCACAGATACGCAGTATTTT.

The chain uses TRBV18 and TRBJ2-3; TRBD1 matches 7 bases. Germline assignment: CDR1 KGHSH and CDR2 LQKENI. The CDR3 is 16 amino acids. V trimming: 0 bases; J trimming: 5 bases; junction bases outside the gene matches: 8. The CDR3 DNA reads as TGTGCCAGCTCACCACCGAAGGGGGCAAGGGGAGATACGCAGTATTTT. Translation gives CASSPPKGARGDTQYF.

The chain joins TRBV29-1 to TRBJ1-1; no definite D call. This CDR3 is 13 amino acids long. V dropped 6 bases and J dropped 0 bases, with 11 bases sitting between them. The germline V gene has CDR1 SQVTM and CDR2 ANQGSEA. CDR3 nucleotide sequence: TGCAGCGTCCAACGGTTAATGAACACTGAAGCTTTCTTT. This codes for CSVQRLMNTEAFF.

This clone has just a few counts. The V and J genes are TRBV4-3 and TRBJ1-6; perhaps TRBD1 as D (5 bases). The CDR3 totals 15 residues. V was pared by 0 bases and J by 6 bases, with 9 bases between. Germline V gives CDR1 LGHNA, CDR2 YSLEER. CDR3 bases: TGCGCCAGCAGCCAAGACAGGGTTAGTAATTCACCCCTCCACTTT. Its translation is CASSQDRVSNSPLHF.

The CDR3 DNA sequence: TGTGCCAGCAGTGGGACAGCCAACTCTGGAAACACCATATATTTT. Amino acid sequence: CASSGTANSGNTIYF. The chain combines TRBV6-5 with TRBJ1-3, with 7 bases matching TRBD1. This CDR3 comprises 15 residues. Germline V lookup: CDR1 MNHEY, CDR2 SVGAGI. The ends lost 5 bases at V and 0 bases at J; junction bases unmatched: 4.

This clone was observed a handful of times. This rearrangement joins TRBV14 to TRBJ1-2, with D possibly being TRBD1 (5 bases). V lost 4 bases, J lost 0 bases, and 12 bases lay in between. Germline CDR1 is SGHDN and CDR2 is FVKESK. This CDR3 comprises 15 residues. CDR3 residues: CASSLGLYTNYGYTF. Written as DNA, the CDR3 is TGTGCCAGCAGCCTGGGACTGTATACTAACTATGGCTACACCTTC. The full variable domain, in which reference TRBV14 and TRBJ1-2 provide the parts outside the CDR3, is EAGVTQFPSHSVIEKGQTVTLRCDPISGHDNLYWYRRVMGKEIKFLLHFVKESKQDESGMPNNRFLAERTGGTYSTLKVQPAELEDSGVYFCASSLGLYTNYGYTFGSGTRLTVV.